One sample yielded the 11 T cell receptor beta chains listed below, sequenced in a study of OX40 agonist ivuxolimab in advanced cancers. The data were produced by immunoSEQ multiplex PCR, yet TCRdb's version contains in-frame clones alone and is incomplete. The table shows over 95,000 clones, with 90% to 96% occurring only once. Sequences were derived from CD4+ or CD8+ T cells sorted from blood, sampled in a trial of the OX40 agonist ivuxolimab. The receptors shown here come from an adult with an advanced solid tumor such as melanoma, head and neck, liver or kidney cancer.

Only one count was recorded for this clone. V gene TRBV15 combines with J gene TRBJ2-5, with 9 bases identical to TRBD1. The CDR3 consists of 14 residues. CDR1 is LNHNV, CDR2 YYDKDF, per germline (reference sequence). The V segment lost 5 bases and the J segment 3 bases; nucleotides outside the gene matches: 4. The CDR3 region is CATSSWTGEETQYF. The DNA for the CDR3 is TGTGCCACCAGCTCTTGGACAGGGGAAGAGACCCAGTACTTC.

The V and J genes are TRBV5-4 and TRBJ1-1; D is possibly TRBD1 (5 bases). The V end lost 0 bases, the J end lost 8 bases, and 11 bases lay between the germline ends. The germline V gene has CDR1 SGHNT and CDR2 YYREEE (reference sequence). This CDR3 contains 13 residues. CDR3 sequence (DNA): TGTGCCAGCAGCTTGGGAGGGGTATTCGAAGCTTTCTTT. This encodes CASSLGGVFEAFF.

CDR3 amino acids: CASSLYGGEKLFF. CDR3 DNA sequence: TGTGCCAGCAGCTTATACGGGGGAGAAAAACTGTTTTTT. The chain recombines TRBV5-4 with TRBJ1-4; D possibly corresponds to TRBD1 (5 bases). This CDR3 is built from 13 residues. Germline assignment: CDR1 SGHNT and CDR2 YYREEE (reference sequence). V lost 2 bases and J lost 8, with 10 bases in between.

This chain links TRBV7-9 with TRBJ2-7, with 15 nucleotides matching TRBD2. Germline trimming cut 7 bases from V and 1 base from J; bases unmatched to any gene: 14. The CDR3 is 19 amino acids. Per germline, CDR1 SEHNR and CDR2 FQNEAQ (reference sequence). CDR3 residues: CASNPWTSGRAYSSYEQYF. CDR3 nucleotide sequence: TGTGCCAGCAACCCCTGGACTAGCGGGAGGGCCTACTCTTCCTACGAGCAGTACTTC.

This sequence joins TRBV7-2 and TRBJ2-7, with D unresolved. V was shortened by 5 bases and J by 7 bases, with 15 bases between the two germline ends. The CDR3 loop spans 13 amino acids. Germline values: CDR1 SGHTA, CDR2 FQGNSA. The chain's CDR3 is CASSPSLVGEQYF. In DNA, the CDR3 is TGTGCCAGCAGCCCCTCCTTAGTGGGGGAGCAGTACTTC.

The V and J genes are TRBV5-4 and TRBJ2-1, with D maybe TRBD2 (6 bases). CDR1 SGHNT and CDR2 YYREEE come from the germline V gene (reference sequence). The V and J ends lost 0 bases and 5 bases respectively, with 18 bases between them. The CDR3 sequence is 17 residues long. The DNA of the CDR3 is TGTGCCAGCAGCTTGGGGGCGGGACCGAGTCTCCACAATGAGCAGTTCTTC. Its translation: CASSLGAGPSLHNEQFF.

The chain couples TRBV19 to TRBJ2-7; the D gene is possibly TRBD2 (5 bases). The CDR3 consists of 14 residues. Germline V gene sequence: CDR1 LNHDA, CDR2 SQIVND (reference sequence). The V end lost 2 bases, the J end lost 3 bases, and 11 bases lay between the germline ends. CDR3 loop: CASSIRLASYEQYF. CDR3 nucleotide sequence: TGTGCCAGTAGTATAAGGTTAGCGAGCTACGAGCAGTACTTC.

The chain uses TRBV19 and TRBJ1-1; TRBD1 matches at 9 bases. Germline loops: CDR1 LNHDA, CDR2 SQIVND (reference sequence). The CDR3 totals 12 residues. Losses at the gene ends were 3 bases for V and 8 bases for J; bases not matched to a gene: 1. CDR3 protein: CASSITGGEAFF. For the CDR3, the DNA is TGTGCCAGTAGTATTACAGGGGGCGAAGCTTTCTTT.

V is TRBV13 and J is TRBJ2-5, with D possibly matching TRBD1 (6 bases). CDR1 and CDR2 from the germline V gene are PRHDT and FYEKMQ (reference sequence). Trimming shortened V by 4 bases and J by 5 bases, and 11 bases separated the two germline ends. The CDR3 sequence is 13 residues long. This chain's CDR3 is CASSYRVKETQYF. The DNA for the CDR3 is TGTGCCAGCAGCTACAGGGTTAAGGAGACCCAGTACTTC.

This chain's CDR3 is CATSSFTGEAFF. For the CDR3, the DNA is TGTGCCACCAGCAGTTTTACAGGTGAAGCTTTCTTT. The J gene is TRBJ1-1, the V gene TRBV15; the D gene is possibly TRBD1 (5 bases). The V end was cut by 3 bases, the J end by 7 bases, with 9 bases between. The germline V gene encodes CDR1 LNHNV and CDR2 YYDKDF (reference sequence). The CDR3 sequence is 12 residues long.

The chain uses TRBV19 and TRBJ2-7, with 9 bases lining up with TRBD1. Germline V gene data show CDR1 as LNHDA and CDR2 as SQIVND (reference sequence). This CDR3 is 16 amino acids long. With 5 bases clipped from V and 2 bases from J, the junction kept 10 bases outside the gene matches. The CDR3 spells CASSYGTGLIPYEQYF. CDR3 nucleotide sequence: TGTGCCAGTAGTTATGGGACAGGGTTAATTCCCTACGAGCAGTACTTC.